This T cell receptor beta chain comes out of a study of blood T cell repertoires in COVID-19. Germline CDR1 and CDR2: MDHEN and SYDVKM. Trimming took off 5 bases at V and 0 bases at J, with 14 bases between the two ends. The length of the CDR3 is 16 residues. Cohort allocation depended upon clinical history that participants reported. Clones were read by immunoSEQ multiplex PCR, and TCRdb kept only the in-frame ones, dropping some. The sample has hundreds of thousands of clones; nearly 90% are singletons. The sample taken for sequencing was PBMCs or T cells enriched from blood (not recorded which). The genes are TRBV28 and TRBJ1-3; TRBD1 is a possible D gene (5 bases). The receptor's source is a young woman who had been exposed to COVID-19. CDR3 sequence reads: CASSPPGVSSGNTIYF. CDR3 sequence (DNA): TGTGCCAGCAGTCCTCCGGGGGTTAGCTCTGGAAACACCATATATTTT.